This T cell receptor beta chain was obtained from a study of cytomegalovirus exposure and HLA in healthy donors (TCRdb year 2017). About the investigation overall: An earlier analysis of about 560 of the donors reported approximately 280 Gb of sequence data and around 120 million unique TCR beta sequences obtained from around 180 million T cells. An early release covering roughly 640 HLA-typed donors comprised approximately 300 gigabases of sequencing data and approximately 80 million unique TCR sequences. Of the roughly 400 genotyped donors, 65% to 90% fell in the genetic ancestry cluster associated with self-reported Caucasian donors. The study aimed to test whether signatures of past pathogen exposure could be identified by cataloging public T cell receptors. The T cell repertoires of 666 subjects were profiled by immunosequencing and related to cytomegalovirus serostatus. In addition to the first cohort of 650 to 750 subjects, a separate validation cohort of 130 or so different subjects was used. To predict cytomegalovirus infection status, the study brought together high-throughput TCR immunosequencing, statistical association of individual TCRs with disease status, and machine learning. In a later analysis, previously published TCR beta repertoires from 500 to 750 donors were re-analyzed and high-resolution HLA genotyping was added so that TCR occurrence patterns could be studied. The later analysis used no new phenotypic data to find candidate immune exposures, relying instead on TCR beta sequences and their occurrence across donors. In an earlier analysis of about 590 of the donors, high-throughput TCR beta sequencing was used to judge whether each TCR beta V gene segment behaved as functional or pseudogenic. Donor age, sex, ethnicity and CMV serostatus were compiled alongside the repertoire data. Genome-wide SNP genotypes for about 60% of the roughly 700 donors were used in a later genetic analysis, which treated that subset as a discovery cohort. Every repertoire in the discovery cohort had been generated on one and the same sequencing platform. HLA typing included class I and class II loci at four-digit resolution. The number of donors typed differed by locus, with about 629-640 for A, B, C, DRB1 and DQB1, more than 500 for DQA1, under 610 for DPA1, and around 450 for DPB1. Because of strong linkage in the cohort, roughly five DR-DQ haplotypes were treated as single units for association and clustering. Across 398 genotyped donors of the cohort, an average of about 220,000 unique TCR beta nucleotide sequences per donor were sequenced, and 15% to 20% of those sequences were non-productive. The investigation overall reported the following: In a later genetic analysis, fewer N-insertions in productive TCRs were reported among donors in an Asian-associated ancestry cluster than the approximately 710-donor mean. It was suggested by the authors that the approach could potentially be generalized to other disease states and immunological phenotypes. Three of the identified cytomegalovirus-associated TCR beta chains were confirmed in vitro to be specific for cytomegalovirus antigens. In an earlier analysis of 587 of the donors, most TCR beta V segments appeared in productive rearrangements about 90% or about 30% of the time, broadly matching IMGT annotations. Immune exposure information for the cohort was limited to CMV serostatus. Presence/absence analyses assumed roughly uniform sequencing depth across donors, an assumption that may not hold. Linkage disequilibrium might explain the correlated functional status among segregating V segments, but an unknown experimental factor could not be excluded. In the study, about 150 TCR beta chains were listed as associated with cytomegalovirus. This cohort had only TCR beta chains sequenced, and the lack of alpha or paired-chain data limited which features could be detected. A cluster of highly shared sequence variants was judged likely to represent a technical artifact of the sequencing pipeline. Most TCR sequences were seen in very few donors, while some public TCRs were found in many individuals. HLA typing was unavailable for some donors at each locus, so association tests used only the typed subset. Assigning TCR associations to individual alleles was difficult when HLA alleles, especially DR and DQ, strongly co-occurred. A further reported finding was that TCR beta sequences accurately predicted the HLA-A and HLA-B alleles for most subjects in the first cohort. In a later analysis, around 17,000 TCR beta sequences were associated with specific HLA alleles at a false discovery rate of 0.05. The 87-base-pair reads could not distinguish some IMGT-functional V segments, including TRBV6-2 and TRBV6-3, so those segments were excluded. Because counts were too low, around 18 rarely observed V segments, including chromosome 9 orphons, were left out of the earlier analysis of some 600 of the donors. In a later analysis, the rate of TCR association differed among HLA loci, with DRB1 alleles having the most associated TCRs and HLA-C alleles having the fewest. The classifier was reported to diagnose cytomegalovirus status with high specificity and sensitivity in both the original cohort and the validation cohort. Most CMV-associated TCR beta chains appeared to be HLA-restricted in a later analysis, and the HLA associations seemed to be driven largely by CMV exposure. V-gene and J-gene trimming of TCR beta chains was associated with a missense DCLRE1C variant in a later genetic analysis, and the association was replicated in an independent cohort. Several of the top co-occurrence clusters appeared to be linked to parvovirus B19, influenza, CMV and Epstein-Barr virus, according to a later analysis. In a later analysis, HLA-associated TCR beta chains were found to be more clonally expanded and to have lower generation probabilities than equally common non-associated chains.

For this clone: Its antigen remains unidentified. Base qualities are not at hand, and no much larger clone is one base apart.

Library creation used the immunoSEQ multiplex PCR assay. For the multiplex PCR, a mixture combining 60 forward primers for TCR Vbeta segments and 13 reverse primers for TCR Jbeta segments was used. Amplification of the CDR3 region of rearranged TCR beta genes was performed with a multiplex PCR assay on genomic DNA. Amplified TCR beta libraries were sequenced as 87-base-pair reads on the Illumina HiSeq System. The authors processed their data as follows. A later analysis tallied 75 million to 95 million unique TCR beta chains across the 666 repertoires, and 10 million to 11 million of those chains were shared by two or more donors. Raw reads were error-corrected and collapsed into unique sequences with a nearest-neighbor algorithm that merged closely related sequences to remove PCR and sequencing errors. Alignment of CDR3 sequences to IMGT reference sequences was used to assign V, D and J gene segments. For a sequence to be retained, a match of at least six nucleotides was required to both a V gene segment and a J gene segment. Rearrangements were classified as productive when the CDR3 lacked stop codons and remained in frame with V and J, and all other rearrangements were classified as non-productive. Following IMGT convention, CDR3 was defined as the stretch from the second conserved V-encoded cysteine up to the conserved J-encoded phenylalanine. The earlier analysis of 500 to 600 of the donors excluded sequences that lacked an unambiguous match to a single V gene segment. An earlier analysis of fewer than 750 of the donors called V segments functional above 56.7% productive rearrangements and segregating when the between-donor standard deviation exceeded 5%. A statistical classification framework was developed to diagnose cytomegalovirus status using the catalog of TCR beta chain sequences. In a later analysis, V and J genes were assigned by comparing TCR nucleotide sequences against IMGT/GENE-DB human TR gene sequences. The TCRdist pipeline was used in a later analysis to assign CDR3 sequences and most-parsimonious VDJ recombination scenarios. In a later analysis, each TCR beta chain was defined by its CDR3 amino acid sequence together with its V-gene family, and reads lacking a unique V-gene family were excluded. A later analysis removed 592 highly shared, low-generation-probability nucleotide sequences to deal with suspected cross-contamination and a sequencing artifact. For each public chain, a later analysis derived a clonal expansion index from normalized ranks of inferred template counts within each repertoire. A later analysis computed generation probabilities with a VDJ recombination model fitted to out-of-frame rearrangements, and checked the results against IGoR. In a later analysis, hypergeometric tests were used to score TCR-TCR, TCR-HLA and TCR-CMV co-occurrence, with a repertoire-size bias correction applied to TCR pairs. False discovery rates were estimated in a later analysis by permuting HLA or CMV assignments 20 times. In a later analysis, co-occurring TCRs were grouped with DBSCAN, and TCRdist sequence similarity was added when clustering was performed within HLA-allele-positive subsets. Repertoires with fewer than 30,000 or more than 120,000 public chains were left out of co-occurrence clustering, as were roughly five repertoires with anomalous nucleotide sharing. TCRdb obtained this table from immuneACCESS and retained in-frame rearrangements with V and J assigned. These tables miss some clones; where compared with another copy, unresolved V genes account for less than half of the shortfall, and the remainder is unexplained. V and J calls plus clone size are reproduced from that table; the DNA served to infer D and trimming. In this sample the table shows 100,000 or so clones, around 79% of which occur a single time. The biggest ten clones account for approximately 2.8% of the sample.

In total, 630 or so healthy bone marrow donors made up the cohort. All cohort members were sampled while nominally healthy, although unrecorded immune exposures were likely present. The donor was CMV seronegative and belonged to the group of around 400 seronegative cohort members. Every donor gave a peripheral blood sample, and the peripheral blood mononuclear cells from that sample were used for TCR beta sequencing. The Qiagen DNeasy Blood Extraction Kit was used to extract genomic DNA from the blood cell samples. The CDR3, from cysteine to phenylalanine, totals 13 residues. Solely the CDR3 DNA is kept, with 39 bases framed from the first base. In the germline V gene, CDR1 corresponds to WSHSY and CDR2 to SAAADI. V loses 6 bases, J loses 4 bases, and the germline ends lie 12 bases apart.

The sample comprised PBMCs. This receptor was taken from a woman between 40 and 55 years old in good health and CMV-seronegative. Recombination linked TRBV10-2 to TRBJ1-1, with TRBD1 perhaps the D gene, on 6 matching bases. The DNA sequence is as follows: TGCGCCAGCAGCCGACCACAGGGCACTGAAGCTTTCTTT. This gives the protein CASSRPQGTEAFF.